This entry describes one T cell receptor (beta chain). The CDR3 is 16 residues long. CDR1 is SGDLS, CDR2 YYNGEE, per germline. V shed 6 bases and J 7 bases; nucleotides not matched to a gene: 14. This record belongs to a study of blood T cell repertoires in COVID-19. About the research overall: T cells, B-cell-depleted T cells, or PBMCs provided the cDNA or gDNA that served as material.

Sequencing was performed with immunoSEQ multiplex PCR; in TCRdb, only in-frame clones are kept and a portion is missing. The repertoire consists of approximately 160,000 clones, with roughly 80% occurring once and the leading ten covering nearly 4.5%. Participants were aged about 18 to 100 years, lived in roughly 23 US areas, and enrolled virtually. Clinical histories supplied by participants themselves formed the basis of cohort assignment. Recovered status in Cohort 3 required two negative PCRs, clearance, or symptom resolution. The receptor was derived from a woman between 45 and 65 years old who had recovered from COVID-19. Sequenced: PBMCs or T cells enriched from blood (not recorded which). This chain uses TRBV9 with TRBJ2-1, with TRBD1 matching over 9 bases. The CDR3 coding sequence is TGTGCCAGCAACCCACAGGGGGCAGCAACCCCGAATGAGCAGTTCTTC. Protein product: CASNPQGAATPNEQFF. Together with reference TRBV9 and TRBJ2-1, the CDR3 gives the full variable domain: DSGVTQTPKHLITATGQRVTLRCSPRSGDLSVYWYQQSLDQGLQFLIQYYNGEERAKGNILERFSAQQFPDLHSELNLSSLELGDSALYFCASNPQGAATPNEQFFGPGTRLTVL.